This entry concerns a single T cell receptor beta chain. Its antigen is currently unknown. Here immunoSEQ multiplex PCR was the method, and the copy in TCRdb shows in-frame clones only, minus some. The sample lists under 70,000 clones; 92% were seen once. This sample was included in a study of OX40 agonist ivuxolimab in advanced cancers. Study-wide context: Partial responses, seen in three patients, involved one hepatocellular carcinoma and two cutaneous melanomas.

Systemic immunosuppression or autoimmune disease history was grounds to exclude patients. Researchers took blood at baseline, on cycle 4 day 1, and on cycle 7 day 1. Trimming took off 3 bases at V and 11 bases at J, with 13 bases between the two ends. Germline assignment: CDR1 KGHSH and CDR2 LQKENI. The CDR3 has 12 amino acids. Study observations and caveats: Also present in some nonresponders was a low level of normalized T-cell clonal expansion.

The TCR originated in an adult with an advanced solid tumor such as melanoma, head and neck, liver or kidney cancer. This chain links TRBV18 with TRBJ1-1; no definite D call. The input for sequencing was CD4+ or CD8+ T cells sorted from blood, taken in a trial of the OX40 agonist ivuxolimab. In DNA, the CDR3 is TGTGCCAGCTCACCCCAGCTTCAAGGGGCTTTCTTT. Its translation is CASSPQLQGAFF.